This TCR beta chain was documented in a study of shared clonotypes between healthy human individuals. Profiled with immunoSEQ multiplex PCR; TCRdb holds only in-frame clones, not every one. The sample carries millions of clones, approximately 94% recorded once. CD45RO-negative cells were positively selected for CCR7, leaving out terminally differentiated effector memory CD45RA+ cells. On this clone: This specimen includes other DNA sequences encoding the same CDR3.

J was trimmed by 7 bases and V by 5 bases; bases with no gene match: 2. The CDR3 contains 12 residues. Germline CDR1 and CDR2: MNHEY and SVGAGI. The chain carries TRBV6-5 and TRBJ2-1, with 7 positions matching TRBD2. The sequenced sample was naive CD8+ T cells sorted from blood. The TCR comes from a man younger than 35 in good health. The CDR3 region is CASSPAGNEQFF. CDR3 in DNA: TGTGCCAGCAGTCCAGCGGGGAATGAGCAGTTCTTC.